This T cell receptor beta chain was sequenced for a study of cytomegalovirus exposure and HLA in healthy donors. Study as a whole: When 300 to 400 donors were genotyped, about 80% of them were found to fall in the Caucasian-associated ancestry cluster. Study findings and constraints: The authors excluded some V segments, including TRBV6-2 and TRBV6-3, as indistinguishable.

At sampling all donors were nominally healthy, likely with unrecorded immune exposures. Between the trimmed V and J ends, which lost 7 bases and 3 bases, there was a span of 13 bases. CDR1 and CDR2 from the germline V gene are MNHNY and SVGAGI (reference sequence). The CDR3 is 14 residues long. It was with 60 Vbeta and 13 Jbeta primers that the PCR ran. The assay was immunoSEQ multiplex PCR, and TCRdb's table has in-frame clones only and misses some. The sample shows under 200,000 clones, 70% to 85% of them seen only once. In the case of this clone: Its antigen is unknown.

What was sequenced was PBMCs. This chain connects TRBV6-6 to TRBJ2-1; D may be TRBD2 (6 bases). This clonotype originated in a man in his forties or fifties in good health and CMV-seropositive. The CDR3 sequence: CASKRERNYNEQFF. DNA for the CDR3: TGTGCCAGCAAACGGGAGCGAAACTACAATGAGCAGTTCTTC.